The 25 T cell receptor beta chains presented below share a single source sample, sequenced in a study of cytomegalovirus exposure and HLA in healthy donors. The PCR was carried out with 60 Vbeta primers and 13 Jbeta primers. Profiling relied on immunoSEQ multiplex PCR, and the TCRdb table lists in-frame clones only, not all of them. The repertoire holds 190,000 or so clones, 75% to 85% seen once, with 0.65% in the top ten. The sequenced material came from PBMCs. The receptors here all came from a boy between 10 and 17 years old in good health and CMV-seronegative.

The gene calls are TRBV6-1 and TRBJ2-7, with TRBD1 matching 10 bases. The CDR3 contains 14 residues. Germline V CDR1 and CDR2: MNHNS, SASEGT. The trim removed 3 bases at V and 5 bases at J, leaving 4 bases unmatched. The CDR3 DNA sequence: TGTGCCAGCAGTGAGGGACAGGGGTCCGACGAGCAGTACTTC. It translates to CASSEGQGSDEQYF.

The chain carries TRBV19 and TRBJ1-1; D remains unclear. The CDR3 has 14 amino acids. Germline V lookup: CDR1 LNHDA, CDR2 SQIVND (reference sequence). V was clipped by 3 bases and J by 0 bases, with 8 bases between them. The CDR3 sequence: CASSIGEMNTEAFF. CDR3 sequence (DNA): TGTGCCAGTAGTATTGGGGAGATGAACACTGAAGCTTTCTTT.

The chain joins TRBV19 to TRBJ2-7; TRBD1 agrees at 11 bases. J was trimmed by 0 bases and V by 3 bases; bases with no gene match: 13. CDR1 and CDR2 from the germline V gene are LNHDA and SQIVND (reference sequence). This CDR3 is built from 19 residues. The CDR3 sequence: CASSIGRTGGSLSSYEQYF. DNA of the CDR3: TGTGCCAGTAGTATTGGGAGGACAGGGGGCTCATTGAGCTCCTACGAGCAGTACTTC.

V and J are TRBV2 and TRBJ1-4, with a weak D call TRBD1 (6 bases). This CDR3 is 13 amino acids long. CDR1 and CDR2 from the germline V gene are SNHLY and FYNNEI. V was trimmed by 7 bases and J by 7 bases, leaving 13 bases between them. In DNA form, the CDR3 reads TGTGCCAGCACGGGGGGCGCCGGTGAAAAACTGTTTTTT. This gives the protein CASTGGAGEKLFF.

The chain combines TRBV11-2 with TRBJ2-7, with D perhaps TRBD2 (5 bases). The CDR3 extends over 13 amino acids. Germline CDR1 is SGHAT and CDR2 is FQNNGV. V was clipped by 7 bases and J by 5 bases, with 15 bases between them. For the CDR3, the DNA is TGTGCCAGCACCCGAAGAGGACTCCACGAGCAGTACTTC. This codes for CASTRRGLHEQYF.

This clone occurred a few times. The chain is built from TRBV7-2 and TRBJ1-3; the D gene is possibly TRBD1 (6 bases). V was trimmed by 5 bases and J by 4 bases, leaving 12 bases between them. The length of the CDR3 is 14 residues. Germline CDR1 is SGHTA and CDR2 is FQGNSA. The CDR3 nucleotides are TGTGCCAGCAGCCAGGGGACGGCCGGAAACACCATATATTTT. This gives the protein CASSQGTAGNTIYF.

The chain carries TRBV14 and TRBJ2-7, with a possible D match to TRBD2 (6 bases). Trimming took 2 bases from V and 7 from J, leaving 21 bases between them. The CDR3 spans 16 residues. Germline loops: CDR1 SGHDN, CDR2 FVKESK. The CDR3 bases are TGTGCCAGCAGCCAAAGTGGGAGGCCCCCGCCGAGGGAGCAGTACTTC. It is translated as CASSQSGRPPPREQYF.

The CDR3 sequence is CASSHSLTEAFF. The DNA for the CDR3 is TGTGCCAGCAGTCATTCACTGACTGAAGCTTTCTTT. V gene TRBV28 combines with J gene TRBJ1-1; D unresolved. The V and J ends lost 5 bases and 5 bases respectively, with 9 bases between them. CDR3 length equals 12 residues. From germline, CDR1 is MDHEN and CDR2 SYDVKM. The full variable domain, in which reference TRBV28 and TRBJ1-1 provide the parts outside the CDR3, is DVKVTQSSRYLVKRTGEKVFLECVQDMDHENMFWYRQDPGLGLRLIYFSYDVKMKEKGDIPEGYSVSREKKERFSLILESASTNQTSMYLCASSHSLTEAFFGQGTRLTVV.

J is TRBJ1-4 and V is TRBV4-3; 8 bases are a match to TRBD1. The CDR3 covers 16 residues. Trimming cost V 0 bases and J 6 bases; bases outside gene matches: 6. CDR1 LGHNA and CDR2 YSLEER come from the germline V gene. CDR3 sequence (DNA): TGCGCCAGCAGCCAAGACCGGGACAGGTTGGATGAAAAACTGTTTTTT. Translating it yields CASSQDRDRLDEKLFF.

Only a few counts were recorded for this clone. The rearrangement links TRBV4-2 to TRBJ2-5; 16 bases are a match to TRBD2. This CDR3 is 18 amino acids long. CDR1 LGHNA and CDR2 YNFKEQ come from the germline V gene. With V trimmed by 4 bases and J by 5 bases, 10 bases remained unmatched. CDR3 DNA sequence: TGTGCCAGCAGCCCGGGGACTAGCGGGAGGGTCCTGGGGGAGACCCAGTACTTC. Its translation is CASSPGTSGRVLGETQYF.

The V call is TRBV6-1, the J call TRBJ2-5; the match to TRBD1 covers 12 bases. CDR3 length: 17 amino acids. CDR1 is MNHNS and CDR2 is SASEGT in the germline V gene. J gave up 5 bases and V 3 bases, and 10 bases lay outside the gene matches. The chain's CDR3 is CASSDRDRGLLEETQYF. In nucleotides, the CDR3 is TGTGCCAGCAGTGACCGGGACAGGGGGCTTCTGGAGGAGACCCAGTACTTC.

The J gene is TRBJ2-3, the V gene TRBV11-2; D ambiguous. Germline V lookup: CDR1 SGHAT, CDR2 FQNNGV. The CDR3 length is 12 residues. V lost 1 base to trimming and J lost 5 bases, with 4 bases between them. In nucleotides, the CDR3 is TGTGCCAGCAGCTTAGGCGTAGATACGCAGTATTTT. It translates to CASSLGVDTQYF.

The J gene is TRBJ2-7, the V gene TRBV5-6, with D perhaps matching TRBD2 (7 bases). Germline-derived CDR1 and CDR2 are SGHDT and YYEEEE. Trimming pared 3 bases from V and 5 bases from J, leaving 15 bases between. There are 14 residues in the CDR3. The chain's CDR3 is CASSYTGRENEQYF. In DNA, the CDR3 is TGTGCCAGCAGCTATACAGGGAGGGAGAACGAGCAGTACTTC.

The rearrangement joins TRBV4-1 to TRBJ2-1; possibly TRBD2 for D (6 bases). This CDR3 region has 16 residues. V lost 0 bases to trimming and J lost 9 bases, with 18 bases between them. In germline, CDR1 is MGHRA, CDR2 YSYEKL. In DNA, the CDR3 is TGCGCCAGCAGCCAAGATGGAGGGACCGCAGTAAGTGAGCAGTTCTTC. This sequence encodes CASSQDGGTAVSEQFF.

The chain combines TRBV19 with TRBJ1-3, with a weak D call TRBD1 (6 bases). Trimming took 7 bases from V and 4 from J, leaving 17 bases between them. This CDR3 has 15 amino acids. The germline gives CDR1 LNHDA, CDR2 SQIVND (reference sequence). CDR3 DNA sequence: TGTGCCAGTATTTCCCGACAGGTTTGGGGAAACACCATATATTTT. The encoded protein is CASISRQVWGNTIYF. The whole variable domain, filled in from reference TRBV19 and TRBJ1-3, reads DGGITQSPKYLFRKEGQNVTLSCEQNLNHDAMYWYRQDPGQGLRLIYYSQIVNDFQKGDIAEGYSVSREKKESFPLTVTSAQKNPTAFYLCASISRQVWGNTIYFGEGSWLTVV.

This chain uses TRBV2 with TRBJ1-5, with no clear D. From germline, CDR1 is SNHLY and CDR2 FYNNEI. Deletions cut 3 bases from V and 0 bases from J, with 6 bases between. The CDR3 is 14 residues long. CDR3 region: CASSDPVSNQPQHF. The CDR3 nucleotides read TGTGCCAGCAGTGACCCAGTTAGCAATCAGCCCCAGCATTTT.

The chain links TRBV5-6 to TRBJ2-5; TRBD1 or TRBD2 may be the D gene (5 bases each). The better agreement between TRBJ2-7 and the DNA end casts doubt on the J call. CDR1 and CDR2 from the germline V gene are SGHDT and YYEEEE. CDR3 length equals 15 residues. The DNA for the CDR3 is TGTGCCAGCATCCCTCGTTTTGTGGGGGACTACGAGCAGTACTTC. Encoded protein: CASIPRFVGDYEQYF.

This clone was detected only a few times. The chain recombines TRBV19 with TRBJ1-4; 10 bases match TRBD1. The V and J ends lost 5 bases and 5 bases, in that order; junction bases with no gene match: 5. The CDR3 length is 15 residues. The germline CDR1 and CDR2 sequences are LNHDA and SQIVND (reference sequence). The CDR3 DNA follows: TGTGCCAGTAGTCCTGGACAGGGGGGGAATGAAAAACTGTTTTTT. Translated, it gives CASSPGQGGNEKLFF.

The chain has TRBV6-1 and TRBJ1-2; 7 bases line up with TRBD1. J lost 6 bases, V lost 6 bases, and 7 bases had no gene match. Germline V gene sequence: CDR1 MNHNS, CDR2 SASEGT. The CDR3 totals 13 residues. In nucleotides, the CDR3 is TGTGCCAGCAGCACCGGGACAGAGGATGGCTACACCTTC. This sequence encodes CASSTGTEDGYTF.

A remark on this clone: Germline and junction disagree at one end, which may indicate a read error. The chain links TRBV7-9 to TRBJ1-1, with D maybe TRBD1 (6 bases). Germline CDR1 and CDR2: SEHNR and FQNEAQ (reference sequence). The length of the CDR3 is 16 residues. This CDR3 reads CSSSGKAGGLATEAFF. The CDR3 bases are TGTTCCAGCAGCGGAAAAGCGGGGGGCCTAGCGACTGAAGCTTTCTTT. Full variable domain (missing parts from reference TRBV7-9 and TRBJ1-1): DTGVSQNPRHKITKRGQNVTFRCDPISEHNRLYWYRQTLGQGPEFLTYFQNEAQLEKSRLLSDRFSAERPKGSFSTLEIQRTEQGDSAMYLCSSSGKAGGLATEAFFGQGTRLTVV.

The chain employs TRBV4-2 and TRBJ1-1; 8 bases agree with TRBD1. The V segment lost 3 bases and the J segment 6 bases; nucleotides outside the gene matches: 3. The CDR3 totals 13 residues. CDR1 and CDR2 from the germline V gene are LGHNA and YNFKEQ. The CDR3 sequence: CASSQGQASEAFF. For the CDR3, the DNA is TGTGCCAGCAGCCAGGGACAGGCCTCTGAAGCTTTCTTT.

In its sample, this clone was seen once. The chain links TRBV4-3 to TRBJ2-5, with 11 bases that match TRBD2. This CDR3 contains 16 residues. The germline V gene encodes CDR1 LGHNA and CDR2 YSLEER. J was trimmed by 10 bases and V by 4 bases; bases with no gene match: 14. In nucleotides, the CDR3 is TGCGCCAGCAGCCCGACGCTTAGCGGGAGGGCGTCGCACCAGTACTTC. This sequence encodes CASSPTLSGRASHQYF.

This sequence joins TRBV6-1 and TRBJ1-5, with D possibly matching TRBD1 (5 bases). The length of the CDR3 is 15 residues. CDR1 is MNHNS and CDR2 is SASEGT in the germline V gene. Trimming took 0 bases from V and 9 from J, leaving 15 bases between them. CDR3: CASSEAYDGARPQHF. The CDR3 DNA follows: TGTGCCAGCAGTGAAGCTTACGATGGGGCTCGGCCCCAGCATTTT.

This clone was counted between two and nine times. The chain joins TRBV5-1 to TRBJ1-6, with D tentatively TRBD1 (6 bases). The CDR3 has 15 amino acids. The germline V gene has CDR1 SGHRS and CDR2 YFSETQ. V lost 4 bases to trimming and J lost 7 bases, with 15 bases between them. CDR3 region: CASSPADRQNSPLHF. Written as DNA, the CDR3 is TGCGCCAGCAGCCCGGCCGACAGGCAGAATTCACCCCTCCACTTT.

A word on this clone: A read error may account for a junction end that differs from germline. This chain connects TRBV4-2 to TRBJ2-3; D uncertain. The CDR3 extends over 14 amino acids. Germline-derived CDR1 and CDR2 are LGHNA and YNFKEQ. The CDR3 is CASNQDSKPDTQYF. CDR3 sequence (DNA): TGTGCCAGCAACCAAGATTCTAAGCCAGATACGCAGTATTTT.